A single sample gave rise to the 21 T cell receptor beta chains below, sequenced in a study of technical replicates of blood from a handful of donors. Method: immunoSEQ multiplex PCR; TCRdb's copy keeps in-frame clones and lacks some. The sample lists about 67,000 clones; under 98% were seen once. The sequenced sample was T cells isolated from PBMCs. The source is a human donor in good health.

The chain employs TRBV11-2 and TRBJ1-1, with 7 bases that match TRBD1. CDR3 length equals 16 residues. CDR1 is SGHAT and CDR2 is FQNNGV in the germline V gene. Trimming removed 1 base from V and 4 bases from J; junction bases left unmatched: 9. The CDR3 DNA sequence: TGTGCCAGCAGCTTAGTAGTTAGTTCAGGGGGCACTGAAGCTTTCTTT. As protein: CASSLVVSSGGTEAFF.

A remark on this clone: Distinct nucleotide sequences in the sample also encode this CDR3. The gene calls are TRBV29-1 and TRBJ1-5; D uncertain. The germline V gene encodes CDR1 SQVTM and CDR2 ANQGSEA. Deletions cut 4 bases from V and 4 bases from J, with 8 bases between. The CDR3 totals 12 residues. The CDR3 loop is CSVAGPNQPQHF. In DNA, the CDR3 is TGCAGCGTTGCGGGTCCGAATCAGCCCCAGCATTTT.

V usage is TRBV6-1 and J usage is TRBJ1-1; D might be TRBD1 (6 bases). The CDR3 is 11 amino acids. Trimming removed 8 bases at V and 5 bases at J, with 9 bases between. Per the germline V gene, CDR1 is MNHNS and CDR2 is SASEGT. The CDR3 reads CASLRGTEAFF. CDR3 nucleotides: TGTGCCAGCTTAAGGGGGACTGAAGCTTTCTTT.

The chain recombines TRBV27 with TRBJ2-7; 7 positions agree with TRBD1. Per germline, CDR1 MNHEY and CDR2 SMNVEV (reference sequence). This CDR3 contains 14 residues. Trimming removed 2 bases from V and 3 bases from J; junction bases left unmatched: 4. The CDR3 DNA is TGTGCCAGCAGTTTAGGGACAGAGGTCTACGAGCAGTACTTC. This sequence encodes CASSLGTEVYEQYF.

The chain recombines TRBV7-6 with TRBJ1-1; unclear D gene. The length of the CDR3 is 14 residues. Germline V gene data show CDR1 as SGHVS and CDR2 as FNYEAQ. Trimming removed 1 base from V and 0 bases from J, with 6 bases in between. DNA for the CDR3: TGTGCCAGCAGCTTAGGAGTTTTGAACACTGAAGCTTTCTTT. It translates to CASSLGVLNTEAFF.

The V call is TRBV28, the J call TRBJ2-2; D remains ambiguous. Germline lookup yields CDR1 MDHEN and CDR2 SYDVKM. The germline V and J ends were trimmed by 6 bases and 1 base, with 12 bases remaining between them. The CDR3 is 15 residues long. The CDR3 reads CASSLERVNTGELFF. CDR3 coding DNA: TGTGCCAGCAGCTTAGAACGGGTGAACACCGGGGAGCTGTTTTTT. Filled out from reference TRBV28 and TRBJ2-2, the complete variable domain reads DVKVTQSSRYLVKRTGEKVFLECVQDMDHENMFWYRQDPGLGLRLIYFSYDVKMKEKGDIPEGYSVSREKKERFSLILESASTNQTSMYLCASSLERVNTGELFFGEGSRLTVL.

CDR3 DNA sequence: TGTGCCATCAGTGAGGAAGCGGGAGGGCAGACCGGGGAGCTGTTTTTT. Its translation is CAISEEAGGQTGELFF. The rearrangement links TRBV10-3 to TRBJ2-2; 10 nucleotides align to TRBD2. Germline V gene sequence: CDR1 ENHRY, CDR2 SYGVKD. The trim removed 2 bases at V and 5 bases at J, leaving 5 bases unmatched. The CDR3 is 16 amino acids.

The CDR3 sequence is CASSSPYRGVTQYF. CDR3 coding DNA: TGTGCCAGCAGTTCGCCTTACAGGGGGGTTACGCAGTATTTT. The gene calls are TRBV6-5 and TRBJ2-3; 8 nucleotides agree with TRBD1. Germline CDR1 and CDR2: MNHEY and SVGAGI. V dropped 4 bases and J dropped 8; count of bases not matched to a gene: 8. The CDR3 is 14 amino acids.

The CDR3 coding sequence is TGCAGCGTTTCTAGGGGACAGACCTACGAGCAGTACTTC. Translation: CSVSRGQTYEQYF. The chain has TRBV29-1 and TRBJ2-7; 7 positions agree with TRBD1. Trimming took 5 bases from V and 2 from J; bases not matched to a gene: 6. Germline CDR1 and CDR2: SQVTM and ANQGSEA. This CDR3 spans 13 amino acids.

The V and J genes are TRBV19 and TRBJ2-3, with 10 bases fitting TRBD2. The CDR3 covers 16 residues. V dropped 9 bases and J dropped 3; count of bases not matched to a gene: 12. Germline V gives CDR1 LNHDA, CDR2 SQIVND (reference sequence). As DNA, the CDR3 is TGTGCCAGCACGAAGGGATTAGCGGGAGGTACAGATACGCAGTATTTT. Its protein product is CASTKGLAGGTDTQYF.

The genes are TRBV5-1 and TRBJ2-7; 7 nucleotides match TRBD1. The V and J ends lost 4 bases and 4 bases, in that order; junction bases with no gene match: 5. Germline loops: CDR1 SGHRS, CDR2 YFSETQ. CDR3 length: 13 amino acids. CDR3 bases: TGCGCCAGCAGCCCCCAGACAGGGTACGAGCAGTACTTC. Protein: CASSPQTGYEQYF. Looking up the rest from reference TRBV5-1 and TRBJ2-7 gives the full variable domain: KAGVTQTPRYLIKTRGQQVTLSCSPISGHRSVSWYQQTPGQGLQFLFEYFSETQRNKGNFPGRFSGRQFSNSRSEMNVSTLELGDSALYLCASSPQTGYEQYFGPGTRLTVT.

V is TRBV7-6 and J is TRBJ1-1, with 9 bases identical to TRBD1. J was trimmed by 5 bases and V by 5 bases; bases with no gene match: 3. CDR1 and CDR2 from the germline V gene are SGHVS and FNYEAQ. The CDR3 runs 13 residues. CDR3 sequence reads: CASSRQGVTEAFF. DNA of the CDR3: TGTGCCAGCAGCAGACAGGGGGTAACTGAAGCTTTCTTT.

V and J are TRBV5-1 and TRBJ2-3; TRBD2 might be the D (6 bases). V shed 4 bases and J shed 8 bases, with 23 bases lying between them. This CDR3 comprises 16 residues. The germline CDR1 and CDR2 sequences are SGHRS and YFSETQ. The CDR3 DNA reads TGCGCCAGCAGCAGCGGGTGGGCTGAACCCCTGACTACGCAGTATTTT. Translating it yields CASSSGWAEPLTTQYF.

A single count supports this clone. The chain combines TRBV29-1 with TRBJ2-7; perhaps TRBD1 as D (6 bases). CDR1 is SQVTM, CDR2 ANQGSEA, per germline. V was cut by 4 bases and J by 2 bases, with 9 bases left in between. The CDR3 consists of 12 residues. For the CDR3, the DNA is TGCAGCGTTGCGGGACAAACCTACGAGCAGTACTTC. This codes for CSVAGQTYEQYF.

The chain links TRBV6-6 to TRBJ2-5; 7 nucleotides agree with TRBD1. The trim removed 2 bases at V and 5 bases at J, leaving 5 bases unmatched. Germline CDR1 and CDR2: MNHNY and SVGAGI (reference sequence). The CDR3 is 14 amino acids. CDR3 sequence reads: CASSYLRTGETQYF. The CDR3, as DNA: TGTGCCAGCAGTTACCTACGGACAGGCGAGACCCAGTACTTC.

V is TRBV10-3 and J is TRBJ1-4; 7 bases match TRBD1. J gave up 5 bases and V 4 bases, and 7 bases lay outside the gene matches. The CDR3 runs 15 residues. Germline V gene lookup returns CDR1 ENHRY and CDR2 SYGVKD. The CDR3 reads CAISGQGQRNEKLFF. DNA of the CDR3: TGTGCCATCAGTGGTCAGGGACAGAGAAATGAAAAACTGTTTTTT.

This clone was seen just once. The chain joins TRBV6-5 to TRBJ2-2, with D perhaps matching TRBD1 (6 bases). The CDR3 extends over 15 amino acids. The V end lost 0 bases, the J end lost 4 bases, and 9 bases lay between the germline ends. Germline CDR1 reads MNHEY; CDR2 reads SVGAGI. The CDR3 nucleotides read TGTGCCAGCAGTTACTCGGGACACTTCACCGGGGAGCTGTTTTTT. Translation: CASSYSGHFTGELFF.

This clone was detected only a few times. The chain couples TRBV21-1 to TRBJ1-5; the DNA was not compared with TRBD1, the D call given in the table. TRBV21-1 is described as a pseudogene. The CDR3 has 14 amino acids. The CDR3 loop reads CASRTRQGLQPQHF. In DNA form, the CDR3 reads TGTGCCAGCAGGACTAGACAGGGGCTGCAGCCCCAGCATTTT.

This rearrangement joins TRBV10-2 to TRBJ2-5; TRBD2 aligns across 11 bases. Germline CDR1 is WSHSY and CDR2 is SAAADI. The CDR3 runs to 16 residues. V dropped 7 bases and J dropped 1; count of bases not matched to a gene: 8. The CDR3 protein is CASTGLAGSPQETQYF. The CDR3 DNA reads as TGCGCCAGCACCGGACTAGCGGGCTCTCCCCAAGAGACCCAGTACTTC.

This clone was observed a handful of times. The chain joins TRBV12-5 to TRBJ1-1, with 9 positions matching TRBD1. The germline CDR1 and CDR2 sequences are LGHNT and FRNRAP. The CDR3 covers 12 residues. The ends lost 1 base at V and 11 bases at J; junction bases unmatched: 2. Here the CDR3 reads CASGLDRGHAFF. In nucleotides, the CDR3 is TGTGCTAGTGGTTTGGACAGGGGGCACGCTTTCTTT. The whole variable domain, filled in from reference TRBV12-5 and TRBJ1-1, reads DARVTQTPRHKVTEMGQEVTMRCQPILGHNTVFWYRQTMMQGLELLAYFRNRAPLDDSGMPKDRFSAEMPDATLATLKIQPSEPRDSAVYFCASGLDRGHAFFGQGTRLTVV.

This chain connects TRBV27 to TRBJ1-5, with D perhaps matching TRBD1 (5 bases). Trimming took 3 bases from V and 1 from J, leaving 19 bases between them. This CDR3 spans 18 amino acids. Looked up from germline, CDR1 is MNHEY and CDR2 is SMNVEV (reference sequence). CDR3 sequence (DNA): TGTGCCAGCAGTTTCTGGGGCCCCTCTGGAGAGAGCAATCAGCCCCAGCATTTT. Amino acids: CASSFWGPSGESNQPQHF.